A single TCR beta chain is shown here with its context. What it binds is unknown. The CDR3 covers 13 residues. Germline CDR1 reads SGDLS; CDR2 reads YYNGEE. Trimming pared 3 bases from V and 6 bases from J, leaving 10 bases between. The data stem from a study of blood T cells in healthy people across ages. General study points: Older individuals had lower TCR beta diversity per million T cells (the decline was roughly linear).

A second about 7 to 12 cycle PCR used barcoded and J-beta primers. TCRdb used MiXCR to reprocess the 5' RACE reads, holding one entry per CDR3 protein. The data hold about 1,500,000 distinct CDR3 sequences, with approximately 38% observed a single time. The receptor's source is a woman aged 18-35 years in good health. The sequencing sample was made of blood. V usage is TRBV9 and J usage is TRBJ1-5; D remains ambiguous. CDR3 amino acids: CASSASEIQPQHF. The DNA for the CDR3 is TGTGCCAGCAGCGCCTCTGAGATTCAGCCCCAGCATTTT.